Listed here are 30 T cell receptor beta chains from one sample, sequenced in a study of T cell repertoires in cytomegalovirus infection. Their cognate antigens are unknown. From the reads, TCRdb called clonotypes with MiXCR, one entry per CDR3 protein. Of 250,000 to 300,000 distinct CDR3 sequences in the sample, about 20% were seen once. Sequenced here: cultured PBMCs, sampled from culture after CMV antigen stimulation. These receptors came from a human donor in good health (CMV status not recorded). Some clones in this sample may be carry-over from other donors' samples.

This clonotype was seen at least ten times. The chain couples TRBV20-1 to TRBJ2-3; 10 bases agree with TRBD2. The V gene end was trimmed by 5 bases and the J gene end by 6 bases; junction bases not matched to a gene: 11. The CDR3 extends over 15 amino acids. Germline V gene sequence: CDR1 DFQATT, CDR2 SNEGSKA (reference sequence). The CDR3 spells CSASPAGGPSDTQYF. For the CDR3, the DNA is TGCAGTGCTTCCCCAGCGGGAGGGCCATCTGATACGCAGTATTTT.

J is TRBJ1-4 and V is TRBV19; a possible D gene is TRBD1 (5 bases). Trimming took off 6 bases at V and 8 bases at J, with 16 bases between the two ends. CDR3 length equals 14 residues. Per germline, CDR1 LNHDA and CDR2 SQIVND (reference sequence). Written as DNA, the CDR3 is TGTGCCAGTAGAGCGACAGACCTAGGGGAAAAACTGTTTTTT. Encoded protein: CASRATDLGEKLFF.

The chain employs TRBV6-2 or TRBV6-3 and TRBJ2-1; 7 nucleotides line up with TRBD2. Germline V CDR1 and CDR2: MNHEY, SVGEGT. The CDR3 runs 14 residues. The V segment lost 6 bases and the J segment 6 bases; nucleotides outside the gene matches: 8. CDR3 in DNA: TGTGCCAGCAGCTTCCTTTTAGCGGGCAATGAGCAGTTCTTC. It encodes CASSFLLAGNEQFF.

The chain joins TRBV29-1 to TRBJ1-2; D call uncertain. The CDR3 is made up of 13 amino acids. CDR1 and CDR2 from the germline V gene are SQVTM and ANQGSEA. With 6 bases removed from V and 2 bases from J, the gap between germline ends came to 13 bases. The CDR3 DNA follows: TGCAGCGTCGCCGGAACAGTGAACTATGGCTACACCTTC. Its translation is CSVAGTVNYGYTF.

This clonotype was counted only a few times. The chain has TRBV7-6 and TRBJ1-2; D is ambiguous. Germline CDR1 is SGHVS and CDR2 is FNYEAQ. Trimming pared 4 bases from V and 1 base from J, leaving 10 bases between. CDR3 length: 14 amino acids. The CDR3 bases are TGTGCCAGCAGCTCATCAGGAGTTAACTATGGCTACACCTTC. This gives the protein CASSSSGVNYGYTF.

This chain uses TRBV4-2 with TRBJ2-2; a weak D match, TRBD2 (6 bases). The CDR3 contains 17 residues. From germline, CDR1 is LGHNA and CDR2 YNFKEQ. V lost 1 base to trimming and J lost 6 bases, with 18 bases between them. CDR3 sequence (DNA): TGTGCCAGCAGCCAAGCAGGGAGGCAGGCCGATGCCGGGGAGCTGTTTTTT. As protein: CASSQAGRQADAGELFF.

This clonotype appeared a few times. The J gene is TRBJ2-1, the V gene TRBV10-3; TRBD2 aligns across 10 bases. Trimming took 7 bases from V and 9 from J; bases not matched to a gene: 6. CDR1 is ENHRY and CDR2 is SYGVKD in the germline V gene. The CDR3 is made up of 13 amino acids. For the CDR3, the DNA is TGTGCCATCACTAGCGGGAGCGAGGGTGAGCAGTTCTTC. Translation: CAITSGSEGEQFF.

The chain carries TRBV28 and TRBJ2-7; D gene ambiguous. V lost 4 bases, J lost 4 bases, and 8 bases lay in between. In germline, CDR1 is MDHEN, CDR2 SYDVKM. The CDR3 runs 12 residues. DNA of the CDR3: TGTGCCAGCAGTTCCCCTGGGTACGAGCAGTACTTC. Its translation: CASSSPGYEQYF.

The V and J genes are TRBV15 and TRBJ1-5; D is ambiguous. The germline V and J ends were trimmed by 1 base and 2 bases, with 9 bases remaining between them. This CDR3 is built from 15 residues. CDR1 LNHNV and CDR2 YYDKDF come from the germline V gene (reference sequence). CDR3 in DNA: TGTGCCACCAGCAGAGGGGAGGAGGGCAATCAGCCCCAGCATTTT. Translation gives CATSRGEEGNQPQHF.

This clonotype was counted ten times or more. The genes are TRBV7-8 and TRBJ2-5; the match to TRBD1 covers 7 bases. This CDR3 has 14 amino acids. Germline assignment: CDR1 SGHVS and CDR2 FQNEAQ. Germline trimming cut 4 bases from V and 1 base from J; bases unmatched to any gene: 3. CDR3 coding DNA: TGTGCCAGCAGCTCCCGGGACAGCCAAGAGACCCAGTACTTC. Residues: CASSSRDSQETQYF.

CDR3 sequence: CSVEDLMGLFF. The CDR3 coding sequence is TGCAGCGTTGAAGACCTCATGGGACTGTTTTTT. The chain joins TRBV29-1 to TRBJ1-4; D is unclear. Trimming removed 0 bases from V and 13 bases from J, with 9 bases in between. The CDR3 spans 11 residues. Germline loops: CDR1 SQVTM, CDR2 ANQGSEA.

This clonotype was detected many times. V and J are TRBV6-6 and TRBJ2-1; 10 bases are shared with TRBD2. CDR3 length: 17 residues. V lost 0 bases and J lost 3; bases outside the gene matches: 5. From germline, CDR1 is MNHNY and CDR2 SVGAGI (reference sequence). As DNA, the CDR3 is TGTGCCAGCAGTTACTCGAGGTCTAGCGGGAGCTACAATGAGCAGTTCTTC. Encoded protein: CASSYSRSSGSYNEQFF.

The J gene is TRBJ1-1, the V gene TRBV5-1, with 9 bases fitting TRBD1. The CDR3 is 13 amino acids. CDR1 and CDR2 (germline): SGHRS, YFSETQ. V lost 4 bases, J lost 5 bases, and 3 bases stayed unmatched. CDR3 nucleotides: TGCGCCAGCAGCGGGGGGACAGGGACTGAAGCTTTCTTT. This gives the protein CASSGGTGTEAFF.

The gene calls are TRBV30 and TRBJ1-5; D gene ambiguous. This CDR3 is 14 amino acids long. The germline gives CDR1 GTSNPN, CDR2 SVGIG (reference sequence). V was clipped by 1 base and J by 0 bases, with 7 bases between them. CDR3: CAWSALGSNQPQHF. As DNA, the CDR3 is TGTGCCTGGAGTGCCCTGGGTAGCAATCAGCCCCAGCATTTT.

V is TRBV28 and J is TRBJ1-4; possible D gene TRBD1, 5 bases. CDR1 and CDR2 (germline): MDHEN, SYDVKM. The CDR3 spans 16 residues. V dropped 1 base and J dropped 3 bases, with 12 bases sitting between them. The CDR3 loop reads CASSLSSGLSNEKLFF. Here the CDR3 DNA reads TGTGCCAGCAGTTTATCCTCAGGGCTGTCTAATGAAAAACTGTTTTTT.

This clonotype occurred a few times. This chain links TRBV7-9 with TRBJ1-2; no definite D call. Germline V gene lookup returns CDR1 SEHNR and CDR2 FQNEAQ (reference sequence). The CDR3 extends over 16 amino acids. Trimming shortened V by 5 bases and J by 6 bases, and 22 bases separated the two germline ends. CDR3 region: CASSTTPPGNGHGYTF. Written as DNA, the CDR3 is TGTGCCAGCAGCACGACCCCCCCGGGGAATGGGCATGGCTACACCTTC.

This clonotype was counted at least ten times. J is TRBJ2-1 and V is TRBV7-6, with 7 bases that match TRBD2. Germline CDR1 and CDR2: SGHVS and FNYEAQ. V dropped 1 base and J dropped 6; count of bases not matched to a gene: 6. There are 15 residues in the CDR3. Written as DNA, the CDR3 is TGTGCCAGCAGCTTAGAGGGAGGGAGAGTCAATGAGCAGTTCTTC. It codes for CASSLEGGRVNEQFF.

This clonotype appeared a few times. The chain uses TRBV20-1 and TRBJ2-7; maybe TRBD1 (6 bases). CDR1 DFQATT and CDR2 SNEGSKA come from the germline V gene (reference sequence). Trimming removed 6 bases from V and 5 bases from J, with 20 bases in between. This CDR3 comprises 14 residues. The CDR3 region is CSAGADRVINEQYF. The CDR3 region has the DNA TGCAGTGCCGGGGCGGACAGAGTTATAAACGAGCAGTACTTC.

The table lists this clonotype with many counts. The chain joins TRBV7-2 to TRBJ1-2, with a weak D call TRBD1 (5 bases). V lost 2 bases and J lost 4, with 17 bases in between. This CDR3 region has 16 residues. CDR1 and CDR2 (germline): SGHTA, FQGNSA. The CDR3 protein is CASSLRRVSAGYGYTF. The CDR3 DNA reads TGTGCCAGCAGCTTACGCAGGGTCTCCGCCGGCTATGGCTACACCTTC.

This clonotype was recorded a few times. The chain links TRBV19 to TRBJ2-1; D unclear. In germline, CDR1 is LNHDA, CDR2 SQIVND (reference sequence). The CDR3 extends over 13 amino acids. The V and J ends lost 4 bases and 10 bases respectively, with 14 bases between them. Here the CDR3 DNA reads TGTGCCAGTAGTACAGAAAGGGATGTGGAGCAGTTCTTC. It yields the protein CASSTERDVEQFF.

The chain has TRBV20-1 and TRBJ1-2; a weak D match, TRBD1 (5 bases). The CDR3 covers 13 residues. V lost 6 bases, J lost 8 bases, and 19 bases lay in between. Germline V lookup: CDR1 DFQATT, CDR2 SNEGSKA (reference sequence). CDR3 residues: CSATQGGVWGYTF. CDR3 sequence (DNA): TGCAGTGCCACCCAGGGAGGAGTGTGGGGCTACACCTTC.

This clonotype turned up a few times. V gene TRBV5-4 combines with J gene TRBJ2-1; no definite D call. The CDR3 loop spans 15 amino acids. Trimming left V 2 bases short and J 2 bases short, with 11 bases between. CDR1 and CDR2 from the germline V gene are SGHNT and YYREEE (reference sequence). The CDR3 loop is CASSFHGRAYNEQFF. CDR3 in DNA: TGTGCCAGCAGCTTTCACGGGCGAGCCTACAATGAGCAGTTCTTC.

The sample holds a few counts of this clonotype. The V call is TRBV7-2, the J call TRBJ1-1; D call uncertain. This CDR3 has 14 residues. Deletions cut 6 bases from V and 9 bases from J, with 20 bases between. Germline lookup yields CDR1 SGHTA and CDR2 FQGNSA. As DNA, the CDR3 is TGTGCCAGCAGAAGTGGCGTACAGACACTAAAAGCTTTCTTT. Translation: CASRSGVQTLKAFF.

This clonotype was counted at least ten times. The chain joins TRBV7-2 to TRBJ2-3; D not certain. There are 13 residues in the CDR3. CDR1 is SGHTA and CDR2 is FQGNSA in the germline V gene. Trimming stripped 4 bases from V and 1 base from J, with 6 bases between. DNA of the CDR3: TGTGCCAGCAGCTGGGAACGCACAGATACGCAGTATTTT. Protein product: CASSWERTDTQYF.

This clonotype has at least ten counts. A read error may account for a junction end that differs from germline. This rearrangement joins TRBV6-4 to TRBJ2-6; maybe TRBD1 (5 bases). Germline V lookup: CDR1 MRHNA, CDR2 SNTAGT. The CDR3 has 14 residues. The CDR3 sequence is CVSSDSSGANVLTF. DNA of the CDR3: TGTGTCAGCAGTGACAGCTCTGGGGCCAACGTCCTGACTTTC.

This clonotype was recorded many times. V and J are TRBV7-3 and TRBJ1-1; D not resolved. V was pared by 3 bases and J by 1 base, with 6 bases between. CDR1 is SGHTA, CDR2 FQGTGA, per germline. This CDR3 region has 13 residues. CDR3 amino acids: CASSFQQNTEAFF. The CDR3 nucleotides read TGTGCCAGCAGCTTCCAGCAGAACACTGAAGCTTTCTTT.

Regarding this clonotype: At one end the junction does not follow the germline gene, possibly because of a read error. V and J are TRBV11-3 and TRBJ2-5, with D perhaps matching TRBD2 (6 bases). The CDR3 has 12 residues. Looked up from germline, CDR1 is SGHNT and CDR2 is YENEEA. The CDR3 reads CASSPGRESQYF. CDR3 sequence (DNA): TGTGCCAGCAGCCCGGGTCGGGAGAGCCAGTACTTC. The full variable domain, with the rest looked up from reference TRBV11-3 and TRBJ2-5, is EAGVVQSPRYKIIEKKQPVAFWCNPISGHNTLYWYLQNLGQGPELLIRYENEEAVDDSQLPKDRFSAERLKGVDSTLKIQPAELGDSAVYLCASSPGRESQYFGPGTRLLVL.

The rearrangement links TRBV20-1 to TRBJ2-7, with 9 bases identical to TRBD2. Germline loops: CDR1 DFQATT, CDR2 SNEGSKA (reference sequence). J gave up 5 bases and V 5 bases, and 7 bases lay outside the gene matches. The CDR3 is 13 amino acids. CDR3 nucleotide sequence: TGCAGTGCTCTTAGCGGGAGCGGCCACGAGCAGTACTTC. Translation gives CSALSGSGHEQYF.

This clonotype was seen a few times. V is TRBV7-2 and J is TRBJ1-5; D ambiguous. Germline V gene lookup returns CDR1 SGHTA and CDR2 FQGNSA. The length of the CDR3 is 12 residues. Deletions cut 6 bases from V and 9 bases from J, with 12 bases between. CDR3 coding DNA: TGTGCCAGCAGATCCTTGGGTCGGCCCCAGCATTTT. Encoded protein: CASRSLGRPQHF.

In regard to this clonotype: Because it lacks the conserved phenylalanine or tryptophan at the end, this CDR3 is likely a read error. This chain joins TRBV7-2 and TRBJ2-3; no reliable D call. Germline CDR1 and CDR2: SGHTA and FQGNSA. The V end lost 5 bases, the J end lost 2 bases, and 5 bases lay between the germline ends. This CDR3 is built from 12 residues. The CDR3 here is CASSPYTDTQYS. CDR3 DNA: TGTGCCAGCAGCCCTTACACAGATACGCAGTATTCT.